Reported below is one T cell receptor beta chain. The data are from a study of T cells in Graves' hyperthyroidism and ophthalmopathy. Amplification of TCR beta CDR3 regions was performed using RNA transcripts as template. In the first-round RT-PCR of the TCR CDR3, the HTBI primer set was used. TCRdb reanalysed the multiplex PCR reads using MiXCR and keeps one entry per CDR3 protein. The data show 750,000 to 950,000 distinct CDR3 sequences, with over 35% seen just once and approximately 8.7% held by the top ten. Germline CDR1 is SGDLS and CDR2 is YYNGEE. The V and J ends lost 0 bases and 0 bases respectively, with 10 bases between them. This CDR3 has 15 residues.

The TCR comes from a man in his late teens or twenties with Graves' hyperthyroidism. What was sequenced was blood. The rearrangement uses TRBV9 and TRBJ2-7; no firm D call. The CDR3 nucleotides are TGTGCCAGCAGCGTAGATACAGCCAGCTCCTACGAGCAGTACTTC. It encodes CASSVDTASSYEQYF.